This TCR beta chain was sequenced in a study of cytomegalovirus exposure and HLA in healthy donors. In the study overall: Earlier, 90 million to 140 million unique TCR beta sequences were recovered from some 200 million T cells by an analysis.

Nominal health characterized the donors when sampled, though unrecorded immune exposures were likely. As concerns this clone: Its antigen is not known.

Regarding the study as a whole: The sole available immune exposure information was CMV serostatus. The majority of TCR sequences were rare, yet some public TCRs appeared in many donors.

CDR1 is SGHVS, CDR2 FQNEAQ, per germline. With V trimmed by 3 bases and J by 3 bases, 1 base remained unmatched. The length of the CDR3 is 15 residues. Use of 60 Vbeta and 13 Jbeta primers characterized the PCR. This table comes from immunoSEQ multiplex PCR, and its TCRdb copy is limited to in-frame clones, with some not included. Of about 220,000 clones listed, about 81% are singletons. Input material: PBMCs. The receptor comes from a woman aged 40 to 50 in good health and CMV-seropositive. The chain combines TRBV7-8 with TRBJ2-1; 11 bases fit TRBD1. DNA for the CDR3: TGTGCCAGCAGCTTTGGGACAGGGGGCTACAATGAGCAGTTCTTC. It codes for CASSFGTGGYNEQFF.